This passage covers 19 T cell receptor beta chains from one sample sequenced in a study of Ad26.COV2.S vaccination and SARS-CoV-2 variants. Profiled with immunoSEQ multiplex PCR; TCRdb holds only in-frame clones, not every one. The data contain about 350,000 clones, around 90% of them singletons. The sequencing here drew on peripheral blood, taken after recovery from COVID-19. The receptors come from a human donor who had recovered from COVID-19.

The chain is built from TRBV27 and TRBJ2-3; TRBD2 aligns across 7 bases. V shed 7 bases and J 2 bases; nucleotides not matched to a gene: 9. Germline lookup yields CDR1 MNHEY and CDR2 SMNVEV (reference sequence). The CDR3 covers 15 residues. Here the CDR3 reads CASNIWGGFTDTQYF. CDR3 DNA: TGTGCCAGCAACATCTGGGGAGGGTTCACAGATACGCAGTATTTT.

The gene calls are TRBV7-2 and TRBJ1-5; maybe TRBD1 (6 bases). Trimming removed 1 base at V and 6 bases at J, with 16 bases between. The CDR3 consists of 16 residues. Germline values: CDR1 SGHTA, CDR2 FQGNSA. The CDR3 DNA sequence: TGTGCCAGCAGCTTAGTGGCAGGGGCGTCTGGTCAGCCCCAGCATTTT. Translating gives CASSLVAGASGQPQHF.

This clone was recorded once. CDR3 DNA: TGTGCCAGCAGAGCTACAGGGATGAACACTGAAGCTTTCTTT. Residues: CASRATGMNTEAFF. The chain uses TRBV27 and TRBJ1-1, with D possibly being TRBD1 (6 bases). The CDR3 extends over 14 amino acids. CDR1 and CDR2 (germline): MNHEY, SMNVEV (reference sequence). The V end was cut by 6 bases, the J end by 0 bases, with 11 bases between.

CDR3: CASGLVLFGQGRGNTEAFF. CDR3 sequence (DNA): TGTGCTAGTGGTTTGGTTTTATTCGGTCAGGGAAGAGGTAACACTGAAGCTTTCTTT. The rearrangement uses TRBV12-5 and TRBJ1-1; D may be TRBD1 (5 bases). Per germline, CDR1 LGHNT and CDR2 FRNRAP. The CDR3 loop spans 19 amino acids. With 0 bases removed from V and 2 bases from J, the gap between germline ends came to 22 bases. Drawing the rest from reference TRBV12-5 and TRBJ1-1, the complete variable domain is DARVTQTPRHKVTEMGQEVTMRCQPILGHNTVFWYRQTMMQGLELLAYFRNRAPLDDSGMPKDRFSAEMPDATLATLKIQPSEPRDSAVYFCASGLVLFGQGRGNTEAFFGQGTRLTVV.

This sequence joins TRBV5-4 and TRBJ2-3, with 8 bases aligning to TRBD2. This CDR3 comprises 16 residues. V was clipped by 3 bases and J by 3 bases; unmatched bases: 9. Looked up from germline, CDR1 is SGHNT and CDR2 is YYREEE (reference sequence). CDR3 amino acids: CASSYPLGLETDTQYF. The CDR3 DNA sequence: TGTGCCAGCAGCTACCCCCTGGGACTAGAAACAGATACGCAGTATTTT.

This clone was picked up one time. The chain carries TRBV7-9 and TRBJ1-3; no firm D call. Germline V CDR1 and CDR2: SEHNR, FQNEAQ (reference sequence). The CDR3 has 12 amino acids. The V end lost 3 bases, the J end lost 3 bases, and 3 bases lay between the germline ends. The CDR3 protein is CASSLGGNTIYF. As DNA, the CDR3 is TGTGCCAGCAGCTTGGGTGGAAACACCATATATTTT.

This chain connects TRBV21-1 to TRBJ2-7; TRBD1 is the table's D call, not checked against the DNA. TRBV21-1 is described as a pseudogene. This CDR3 has 14 amino acids. The CDR3 reads CASSNRDRAYEQYF. The CDR3 DNA is TGTGCCAGCAGCAACCGGGACAGAGCCTACGAGCAGTACTTC.

The chain carries TRBV3-1 (or the pseudogene TRBV3-2) and TRBJ1-1; no firm D call. With 8 bases removed from V and 1 base from J, the gap between germline ends came to 23 bases. The germline V gene encodes CDR1 LGHDT and CDR2 YNNKEL (reference sequence). The CDR3 runs to 17 residues. CDR3 DNA: TGTGCCAGCGGCGGACGCTCCCCAACCACCCGGAACACTGAAGCTTTCTTT. Its translation: CASGGRSPTTRNTEAFF.

The chain employs TRBV12-3 or TRBV12-4 and TRBJ1-2; no reliable D call. Trimming removed 1 base from V and 5 bases from J, with 5 bases in between. The CDR3 covers 12 residues. The CDR3 DNA reads as TGTGCCAGCAGTTTAGACTATTATGGCTACACCTTC. This encodes CASSLDYYGYTF.

The J gene is TRBJ2-3, the V gene TRBV6-1; D gene unclear. Germline-derived CDR1 and CDR2 are MNHNS and SASEGT. This CDR3 is 14 amino acids long. V was trimmed by 3 bases and J by 8 bases, leaving 15 bases between them. The CDR3 sequence: CASSESTNRGTQYF. In nucleotides, the CDR3 is TGTGCCAGCAGTGAGTCCACGAACCGCGGTACGCAGTATTTT.

The chain carries TRBV28 and TRBJ1-2; no clear D gene. CDR3 length: 13 amino acids. Trimming stripped 7 bases from V and 6 bases from J, with 15 bases between. Germline CDR1 reads MDHEN; CDR2 reads SYDVKM. The CDR3 coding sequence is TGTGCCAGCACTCCTCCGGGAAGGCATGGCTACACCTTC. Protein sequence: CASTPPGRHGYTF.

The chain couples TRBV5-5 to TRBJ2-3, with no clear D. CDR3 length: 12 amino acids. V was pared by 1 base and J by 5 bases, with 5 bases between. Germline CDR1 SGHKS, CDR2 YYEKEE (reference sequence). The CDR3 loop reads CASSLNGDTQYF. As DNA, the CDR3 is TGTGCCAGCAGCTTGAACGGAGATACGCAGTATTTT.

The chain is built from TRBV27 and TRBJ1-5; a weak D match, TRBD1 (6 bases). The CDR3 runs to 16 residues. The ends were cut back, 8 bases at V and 7 bases at J, with 24 bases in the middle. Germline lookup yields CDR1 MNHEY and CDR2 SMNVEV (reference sequence). The CDR3 DNA sequence: TGTGCCAGCTCACCTGTTCGGGGGCAAATGAGCCAGCCCCAGCATTTT. Protein sequence: CASSPVRGQMSQPQHF.

This clone has just one count. The genes are TRBV27 and TRBJ1-1, with no clear D. The V and J ends lost 4 bases and 1 base respectively, with 7 bases between them. This CDR3 region has 13 residues. From germline, CDR1 is MNHEY and CDR2 SMNVEV (reference sequence). The CDR3 loop reads CASSSLPNTEAFF. CDR3 bases: TGTGCCAGCAGTTCCCTTCCGAACACTGAAGCTTTCTTT.

The chain has TRBV5-6 and TRBJ1-5, with 9 bases lining up with TRBD1. The CDR3 has 15 amino acids. From germline, CDR1 is SGHDT and CDR2 YYEEEE. V dropped 2 bases and J dropped 5; count of bases not matched to a gene: 5. DNA for the CDR3: TGTGCCAGCAGCTTCCGGGACAGGGCACATCAGCCCCAGCATTTT. Encoded protein: CASSFRDRAHQPQHF.

The chain recombines TRBV9 with TRBJ1-3; a weak D match, TRBD1 (6 bases). V lost 4 bases and J 0 bases, leaving 11 bases between the germline ends. Per the germline V gene, CDR1 is SGDLS and CDR2 is YYNGEE. The CDR3 sequence is 15 residues long. The CDR3: CASSPRTDSGNTIYF. The CDR3 DNA follows: TGTGCCAGCAGCCCCCGGACAGACTCTGGAAACACCATATATTTT.

The chain links TRBV5-4 to TRBJ1-6, with TRBD1 matching over 11 bases. CDR1 is SGHNT, CDR2 YYREEE, per germline (reference sequence). J was trimmed by 8 bases and V by 4 bases; bases with no gene match: 2. The CDR3 consists of 14 residues. The CDR3 reads CASSTGQGDSPLHF. The DNA of the CDR3 is TGTGCCAGCAGCACGGGACAGGGGGATTCACCCCTCCACTTT.

The chain links TRBV4-3 to TRBJ2-5, with D hard to call. Germline lookup yields CDR1 LGHNA and CDR2 YSLEER. Trimming took 0 bases from V and 2 from J, leaving 4 bases between them. CDR3 size: 13 residues. In DNA, the CDR3 is TGCGCCAGCAGCCAAGAAACACAAGAGACCCAGTACTTC. Protein: CASSQETQETQYF.

The J gene is TRBJ1-1, the V gene TRBV9; D possibly corresponds to TRBD1 (5 bases). Germline V gene sequence: CDR1 SGDLS, CDR2 YYNGEE. The V gene lost 4 bases and the J gene lost 4 bases, with 11 bases spanning the gap. The CDR3 has 13 residues. The CDR3, as DNA: TGTGCCAGCAGCCCCGGGGCAGGCACTGAAGCTTTCTTT. This translates into CASSPGAGTEAFF.